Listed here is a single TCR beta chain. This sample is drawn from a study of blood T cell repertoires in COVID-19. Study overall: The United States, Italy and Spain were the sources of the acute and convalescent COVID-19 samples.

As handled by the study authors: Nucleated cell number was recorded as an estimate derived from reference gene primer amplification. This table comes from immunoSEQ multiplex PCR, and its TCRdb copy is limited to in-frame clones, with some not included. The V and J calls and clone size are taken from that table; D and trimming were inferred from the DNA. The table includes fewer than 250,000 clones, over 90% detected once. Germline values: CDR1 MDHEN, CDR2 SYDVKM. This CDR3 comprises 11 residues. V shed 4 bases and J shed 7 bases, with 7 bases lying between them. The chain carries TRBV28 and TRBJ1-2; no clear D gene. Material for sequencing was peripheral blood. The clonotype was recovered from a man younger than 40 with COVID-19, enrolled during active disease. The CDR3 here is CASSSPGGYTF. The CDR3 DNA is TGTGCCAGCAGTTCGCCGGGTGGCTACACCTTC.